The 15 T cell receptor beta chains listed next were all sequenced from one sample in a study of cytomegalovirus exposure and HLA in healthy donors. Vbeta (60) and Jbeta (13) primers were used in the PCR. Method: immunoSEQ multiplex PCR; TCRdb's copy keeps in-frame clones and lacks some. The repertoire holds about 160,000 clones, roughly four fifths seen once, with roughly 1.5% in the top ten. Sequencing used PBMCs. These receptors originate from a man aged 40-55 years in good health and CMV-seronegative.

The chain is built from TRBV2 and TRBJ2-1, with 8 bases lining up with TRBD2. This CDR3 spans 16 amino acids. V dropped 2 bases and J dropped 1; count of bases not matched to a gene: 4. The germline CDR1 and CDR2 sequences are SNHLY and FYNNEI. CDR3 residues: CASSERGGRSYNEQFF. The CDR3 DNA reads TGTGCCAGCAGTGAAAGGGGCGGGAGGTCCTACAATGAGCAGTTCTTC.

The V gene is TRBV25-1, the J gene TRBJ2-1; 7 bases map to TRBD2. From germline, CDR1 is MGHDK and CDR2 SYGVNS. The CDR3 covers 11 residues. In DNA form, the CDR3 reads TGTGGGGATTCGGGGGGAAATGAGCAGTTCTTC. Translation gives CGDSGGNEQFF. The full variable domain, completed using reference TRBV25-1 and TRBJ2-1, is EADIYQTPRYLVIGTGKKITLECSQTMGHDKMYWYQQDPGMELHLIHYSYGVNSTEKGDLSSESTVSRIRTEHFPLTLESARPSHTSQYLCGDSGGNEQFFGPGTRLTVL.

The chain joins TRBV29-1 to TRBJ2-7; 8 bases map to TRBD2. Germline CDR1 SQVTM, CDR2 ANQGSEA. The CDR3 has 13 amino acids. The V and J ends lost 6 bases and 0 bases, in that order; junction bases with no gene match: 4. The CDR3 DNA is TGCAGCGTAGAGCGGGGGAGCTCCTACGAGCAGTACTTC. This encodes CSVERGSSYEQYF.

This chain connects TRBV5-1 to TRBJ1-1; D gene unclear. This CDR3 region has 14 residues. The V gene's germline CDR1 is SGHRS and CDR2 YFSETQ. The V and J ends lost 0 bases and 1 base respectively, with 7 bases between them. The DNA for the CDR3 is TGCGCCAGCAGCTTGGAGCCAGGGAACACTGAAGCTTTCTTT. Amino acid sequence: CASSLEPGNTEAFF.

The J gene is TRBJ1-2, the V gene TRBV27, with TRBD1 identical over 7 bases. This CDR3 spans 13 amino acids. Germline V CDR1 and CDR2: MNHEY, SMNVEV (reference sequence). With V trimmed by 3 bases and J by 4 bases, 2 bases remained unmatched. DNA for the CDR3: TGTGCCAGCAGTTTGACAGGGACCTATGGCTACACCTTC. Protein product: CASSLTGTYGYTF.

The gene calls are TRBV13 and TRBJ1-1, with D uncertain. Per germline, CDR1 PRHDT and CDR2 FYEKMQ (reference sequence). The length of the CDR3 is 15 residues. V gave up 5 bases and J gave up 5 bases, with 18 bases separating them. For the CDR3, the DNA is TGTGCCAGCAGCCCCGGCCGGGATCCGGGGACTGAAGCTTTCTTT. It specifies CASSPGRDPGTEAFF.

This rearrangement joins TRBV10-3 to TRBJ1-2; no clear D gene. Looked up from germline, CDR1 is ENHRY and CDR2 is SYGVKD. The V end was cut by 7 bases, the J end by 7 bases, with 13 bases between. This CDR3 contains 12 residues. The CDR3 DNA follows: TGTGCCATCAAACAGCCTGCGGGTGGCTACACCTTC. This sequence encodes CAIKQPAGGYTF.

This clone was seen only once. CDR3 bases: TGTGCCAGCAGCTCCCGGGACAGGGCGAACACTGAAGCTTTCTTT. Residues: CASSSRDRANTEAFF. V gene TRBV5-5 combines with J gene TRBJ1-1, with 9 positions matching TRBD1. This CDR3 region has 15 residues. V lost 3 bases, J lost 1 base, and 4 bases stayed unmatched. Germline CDR1 and CDR2: SGHKS and YYEKEE (reference sequence). Based on the CDR3 plus reference TRBV5-5 and TRBJ1-1, the full variable domain is DAGVTQSPTHLIKTRGQQVTLRCSPISGHKSVSWYQQVLGQGPQFIFQYYEKEERGRGNFPDRFSARQFPNYSSELNVNALLLGDSALYLCASSSRDRANTEAFFGQGTRLTVV.

The genes are TRBV25-1 and TRBJ2-6; D is unclear. V lost 1 base to trimming and J lost 0 bases, with 10 bases between them. CDR3 length: 17 residues. Germline loops: CDR1 MGHDK, CDR2 SYGVNS. The CDR3 region is CASSESIGTSGANVLTF. The CDR3 DNA is TGTGCCAGCAGTGAATCAATCGGTACCTCTGGGGCCAACGTCCTGACTTTC.

This clone has more than one count but fewer than ten. The gene calls are TRBV7-2 and TRBJ2-3; TRBD2 might be the D (5 bases). The length of the CDR3 is 14 residues. The ends were cut back, 7 bases at V and 6 bases at J, with 17 bases in the middle. Germline CDR1 and CDR2: SGHTA and FQGNSA. CDR3: CASTFLRVADTQYF. The CDR3 DNA reads TGTGCCAGCACCTTTTTACGGGTAGCGGATACGCAGTATTTT.

Written as DNA, the CDR3 is TGCGCCAGCAGCCAACTATCAACCGGGAGCTCCTACAATGAGCAGTTCTTC. Encoded protein: CASSQLSTGSSYNEQFF. The chain couples TRBV4-1 to TRBJ2-1; possibly TRBD2 for D (6 bases). Trimming left V 2 bases short and J 0 bases short, with 14 bases between. This CDR3 has 17 residues. In germline, CDR1 is MGHRA, CDR2 YSYEKL.

The CDR3 spells CASSLYGVNEQFF. CDR3 nucleotides: TGTGCCAGCAGTTTATACGGAGTAAATGAGCAGTTCTTC. V gene TRBV27 combines with J gene TRBJ2-1; D is unresolved. The CDR3 is made up of 13 amino acids. Trimming took 1 base from V and 7 from J, leaving 8 bases between them. Germline V gene sequence: CDR1 MNHEY, CDR2 SMNVEV (reference sequence).

The chain links TRBV14 to TRBJ2-5, with TRBD1 matching 8 bases. Germline lookup yields CDR1 SGHDN and CDR2 FVKESK. The V segment lost 4 bases and the J segment 5 bases; nucleotides outside the gene matches: 6. The CDR3 is 14 amino acids. Written as DNA, the CDR3 is TGTGCCAGCAGCCCCTGGACAGGGAGGGAGACCCAGTACTTC. Protein product: CASSPWTGRETQYF.

The V gene is TRBV7-9, the J gene TRBJ2-7, with 8 bases matching TRBD1. With 2 bases clipped from V and 7 bases from J, the junction kept 10 bases outside the gene matches. The CDR3 has 15 residues. Per the germline V gene, CDR1 is SEHNR and CDR2 is FQNEAQ (reference sequence). The CDR3 DNA is TGTGCCAGCAGCTTACTACCGGGACAGGTACAGGAGCAGTACTTC. It is translated as CASSLLPGQVQEQYF.

This chain uses TRBV30 with TRBJ2-3, with 7 bases fitting TRBD2. Trimming removed 0 bases from V and 4 bases from J; junction bases left unmatched: 4. The CDR3 spans 14 residues. Germline V CDR1 and CDR2: GTSNPN, SVGIG (reference sequence). In DNA, the CDR3 is TGTGCCTGGAGTGTCGGCGGGAGATCAGATACGCAGTATTTT. It yields the protein CAWSVGGRSDTQYF.